This TCR beta chain appears in the sequencing data of a study of blood T cell repertoires in COVID-19. Study context: Some COVID-19 samples were acute and others convalescent; all came from the United States, Italy and Spain.

TCRdb keeps only in-frame clones here, not all; method: immunoSEQ multiplex PCR. This sample has roughly 280,000 clones; just under 90% occur once, and the top ten carry roughly 1.9%. All enrollees were roughly 18 to 100 years old and from about two dozen US areas. Participants reported their clinical history, and cohort assignment relied on those reports. CDR1 and CDR2 from the germline V gene are ENHRY and SYGVKD. The CDR3 has 14 amino acids. V gave up 4 bases and J gave up 5 bases; unmatched junction bases: 7. The TCR comes from a woman in her fifties or sixties who had recovered from COVID-19. Material for sequencing was PBMCs or T cells enriched from blood (not recorded which). The rearrangement joins TRBV10-3 to TRBJ1-2; 7 nucleotides align to TRBD1. The CDR3 DNA is TGTGCCATCAGTGGACGGGACAGTTGGTATGGCTACACCTTC. This translates into CAISGRDSWYGYTF.